This TCR beta chain appears in the sequencing data of a study of cytomegalovirus exposure and HLA in healthy donors. The junction had 10 bases not matched to a gene; V was cut back by 6 bases and J by 4 bases. Germline CDR1 reads PRHDT; CDR2 reads FYEKMQ (reference sequence). This CDR3 spans 16 amino acids. The PCR contained 60 Vbeta and 13 Jbeta primers. The protocol was immunoSEQ multiplex PCR, while the TCRdb copy is restricted to in-frame clones and leaves out a portion. The sample lists 110,000 or so clones, 83% seen once, with 5% to 6.5% in the top ten. The J gene is TRBJ2-7, the V gene TRBV13; the match to TRBD1 covers 12 bases. This receptor was obtained from a man aged 18 to 35 in good health and CMV-seronegative. The specimen sequenced was PBMCs. CDR3 sequence (DNA): TGTGCCAGCAGTCGATCCGCGGGACAGGGGGCTTACGAGCAGTACTTC. It translates to CASSRSAGQGAYEQYF.